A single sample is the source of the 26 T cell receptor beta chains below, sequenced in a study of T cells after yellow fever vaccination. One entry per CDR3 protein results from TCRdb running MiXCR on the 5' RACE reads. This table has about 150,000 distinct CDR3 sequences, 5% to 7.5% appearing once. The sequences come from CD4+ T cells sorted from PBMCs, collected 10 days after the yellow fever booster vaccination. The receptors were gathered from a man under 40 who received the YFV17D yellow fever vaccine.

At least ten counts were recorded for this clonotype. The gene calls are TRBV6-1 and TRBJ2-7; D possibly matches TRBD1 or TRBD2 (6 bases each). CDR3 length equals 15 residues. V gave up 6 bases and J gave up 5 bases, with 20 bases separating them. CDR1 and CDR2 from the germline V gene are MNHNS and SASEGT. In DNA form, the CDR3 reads TGTGCCAGCAGCCCTACTCAGGGGCTAGCGAACGAGCAGTACTTC. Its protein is CASSPTQGLANEQYF.

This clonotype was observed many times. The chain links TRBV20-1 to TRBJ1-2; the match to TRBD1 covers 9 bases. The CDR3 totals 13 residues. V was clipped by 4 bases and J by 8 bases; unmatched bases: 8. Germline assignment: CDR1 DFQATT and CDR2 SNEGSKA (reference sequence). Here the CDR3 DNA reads TGCAGTGCTAAGTTTGACAGGGGGGCAGGCTACACCTTC. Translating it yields CSAKFDRGAGYTF.

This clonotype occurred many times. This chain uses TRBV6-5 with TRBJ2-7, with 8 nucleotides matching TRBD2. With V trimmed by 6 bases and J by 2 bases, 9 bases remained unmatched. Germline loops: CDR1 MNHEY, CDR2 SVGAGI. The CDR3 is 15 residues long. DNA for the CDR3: TGTGCCAGCAGACGACTAACGGGAGGGGCCTACGAGCAGTACTTC. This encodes CASRRLTGGAYEQYF.

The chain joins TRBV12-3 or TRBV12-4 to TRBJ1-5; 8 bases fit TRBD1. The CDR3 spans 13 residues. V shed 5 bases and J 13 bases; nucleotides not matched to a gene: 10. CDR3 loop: CASSPIGQGAQHF. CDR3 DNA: TGTGCCAGCAGTCCTATAGGACAGGGAGCACAGCATTTT.

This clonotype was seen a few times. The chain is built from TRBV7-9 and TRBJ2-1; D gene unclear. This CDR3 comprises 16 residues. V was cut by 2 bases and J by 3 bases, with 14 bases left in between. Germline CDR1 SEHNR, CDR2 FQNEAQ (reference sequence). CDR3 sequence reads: CASSLWAPGSYNEQFF. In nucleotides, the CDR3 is TGTGCCAGCAGCTTATGGGCCCCCGGCAGCTACAATGAGCAGTTCTTC. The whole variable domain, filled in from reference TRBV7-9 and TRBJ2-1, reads DTGVSQNPRHKITKRGQNVTFRCDPISEHNRLYWYRQTLGQGPEFLTYFQNEAQLEKSRLLSDRFSAERPKGSFSTLEIQRTEQGDSAMYLCASSLWAPGSYNEQFFGPGTRLTVL.

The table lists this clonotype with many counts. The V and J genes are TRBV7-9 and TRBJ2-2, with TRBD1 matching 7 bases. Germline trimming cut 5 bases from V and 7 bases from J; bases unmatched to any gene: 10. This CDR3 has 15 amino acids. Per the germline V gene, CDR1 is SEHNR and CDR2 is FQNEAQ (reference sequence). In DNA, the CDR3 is TGTGCCAGCAGCCGACAGGGCCGATTCGGCGGGGAGCTGTTTTTT. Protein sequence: CASSRQGRFGGELFF.

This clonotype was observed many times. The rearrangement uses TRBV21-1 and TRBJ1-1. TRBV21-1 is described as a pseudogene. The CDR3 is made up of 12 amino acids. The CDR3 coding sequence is TGTGCCAGCAGCAAAGTAAGGGTTGAAGCTTTCTTT. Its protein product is CASSKVRVEAFF.

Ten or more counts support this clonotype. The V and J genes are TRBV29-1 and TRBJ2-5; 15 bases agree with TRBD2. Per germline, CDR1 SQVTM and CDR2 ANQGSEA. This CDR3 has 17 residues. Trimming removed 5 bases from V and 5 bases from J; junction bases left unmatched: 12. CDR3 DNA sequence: TGCAGCGTTCGAAAAGTCGGGACTAGCGGGAGGATGGAGACCCAGTACTTC. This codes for CSVRKVGTSGRMETQYF.

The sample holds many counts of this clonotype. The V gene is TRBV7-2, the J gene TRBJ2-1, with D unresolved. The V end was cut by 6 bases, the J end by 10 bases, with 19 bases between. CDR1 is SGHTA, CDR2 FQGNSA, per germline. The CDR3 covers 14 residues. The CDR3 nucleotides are TGTGCCAGCAGTGGCATCCCTAAAAGTGGCGAGCAGTTCTTC. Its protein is CASSGIPKSGEQFF.

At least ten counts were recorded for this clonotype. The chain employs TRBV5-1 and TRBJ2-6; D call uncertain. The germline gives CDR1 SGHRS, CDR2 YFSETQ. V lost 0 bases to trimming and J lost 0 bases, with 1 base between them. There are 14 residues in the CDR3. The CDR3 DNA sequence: TGCGCCAGCAGCTTGGGCTCTGGGGCCAACGTCCTGACTTTC. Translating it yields CASSLGSGANVLTF.

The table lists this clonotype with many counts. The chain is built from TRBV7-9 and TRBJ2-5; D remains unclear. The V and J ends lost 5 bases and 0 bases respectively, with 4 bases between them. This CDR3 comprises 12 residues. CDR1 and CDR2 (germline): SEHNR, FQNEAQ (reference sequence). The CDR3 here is CASSLNQETQYF. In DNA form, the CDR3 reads TGTGCCAGCAGCCTGAACCAAGAGACCCAGTACTTC.

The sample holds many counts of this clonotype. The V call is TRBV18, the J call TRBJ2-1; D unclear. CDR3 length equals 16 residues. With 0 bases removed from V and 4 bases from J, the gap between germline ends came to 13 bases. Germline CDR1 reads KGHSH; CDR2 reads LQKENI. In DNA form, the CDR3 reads TGTGCCAGCTCACCACCGGCCAGGAATCTATACAATGAGCAGTTCTTC. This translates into CASSPPARNLYNEQFF. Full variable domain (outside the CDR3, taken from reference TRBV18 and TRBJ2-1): NAGVMQNPRHLVRRRGQEARLRCSPMKGHSHVYWYRQLPEEGLKFMVYLQKENIIDESGMPKERFSAEFPKEGPSILRIQQVVRGDSAAYFCASSPPARNLYNEQFFGPGTRLTVL.

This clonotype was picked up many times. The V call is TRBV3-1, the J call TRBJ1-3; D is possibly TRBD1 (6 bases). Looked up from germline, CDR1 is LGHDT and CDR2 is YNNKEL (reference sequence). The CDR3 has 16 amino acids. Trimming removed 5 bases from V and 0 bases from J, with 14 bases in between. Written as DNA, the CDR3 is TGTGCCAGCAGCTATATTCGGGGGCTCTCTGGAAACACCATATATTTT. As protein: CASSYIRGLSGNTIYF.

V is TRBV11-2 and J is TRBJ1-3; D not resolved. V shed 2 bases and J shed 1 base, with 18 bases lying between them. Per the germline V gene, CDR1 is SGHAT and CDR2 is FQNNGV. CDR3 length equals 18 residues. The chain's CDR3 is CASSLIPRNLLSGNTIYF. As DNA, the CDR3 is TGTGCCAGCAGCTTAATTCCCCGTAATTTATTATCTGGAAACACCATATATTTT.

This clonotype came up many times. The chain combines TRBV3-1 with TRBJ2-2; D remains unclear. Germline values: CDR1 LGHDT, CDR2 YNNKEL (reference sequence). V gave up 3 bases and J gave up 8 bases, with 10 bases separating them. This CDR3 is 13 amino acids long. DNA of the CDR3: TGTGCCAGCAGCCAGTTGGGTGATGGGGAGCTGTTTTTT. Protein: CASSQLGDGELFF.

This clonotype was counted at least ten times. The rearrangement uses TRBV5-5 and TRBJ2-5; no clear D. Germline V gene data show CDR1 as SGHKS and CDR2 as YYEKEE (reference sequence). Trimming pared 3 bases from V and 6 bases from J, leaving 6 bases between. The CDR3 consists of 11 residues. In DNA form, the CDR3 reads TGTGCCAGCAGCTCTCCCAAGACCCAGTACTTC. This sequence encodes CASSSPKTQYF.

CDR3 protein: CASSFGSENIQYF. The CDR3 DNA reads as TGTGCCAGCAGCTTCGGAAGCGAAAACATTCAGTACTTC. The chain has TRBV7-9 and TRBJ2-4; D remains unclear. The germline V and J ends were trimmed by 3 bases and 5 bases, with 8 bases remaining between them. This CDR3 contains 13 residues. Germline loops: CDR1 SEHNR, CDR2 FQNEAQ (reference sequence).

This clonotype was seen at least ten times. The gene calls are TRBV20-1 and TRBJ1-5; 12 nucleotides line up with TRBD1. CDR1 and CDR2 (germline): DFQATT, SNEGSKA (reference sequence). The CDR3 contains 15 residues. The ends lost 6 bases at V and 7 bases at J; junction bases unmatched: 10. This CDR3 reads CSARGTGGMGQPQHF. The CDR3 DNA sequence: TGCAGTGCCCGTGGGACAGGGGGCATGGGGCAGCCCCAGCATTTT.

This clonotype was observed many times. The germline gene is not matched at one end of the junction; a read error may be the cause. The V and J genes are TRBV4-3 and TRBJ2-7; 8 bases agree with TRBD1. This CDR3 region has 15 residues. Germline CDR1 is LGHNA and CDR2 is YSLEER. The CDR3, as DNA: TGCGCCAGCAGTCAAGCATGGGGACAGGCGGGCGAGCAGTACTTC. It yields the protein CASSQAWGQAGEQYF.

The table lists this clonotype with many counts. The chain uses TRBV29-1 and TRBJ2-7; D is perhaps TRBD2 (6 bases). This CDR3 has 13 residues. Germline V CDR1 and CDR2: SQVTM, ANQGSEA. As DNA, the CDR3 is TGCGTTACGGGGGAAACTGACTCCTACGAGCAGTACTTC. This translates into CVTGETDSYEQYF.

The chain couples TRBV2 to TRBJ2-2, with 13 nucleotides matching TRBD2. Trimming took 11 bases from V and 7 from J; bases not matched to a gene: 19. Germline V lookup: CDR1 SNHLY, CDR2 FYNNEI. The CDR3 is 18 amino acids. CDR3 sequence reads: CAFRPSRLAGGKIGELFF. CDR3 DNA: TGTGCCTTCAGACCCTCTCGACTAGCGGGAGGAAAAATCGGGGAGCTGTTTTTT. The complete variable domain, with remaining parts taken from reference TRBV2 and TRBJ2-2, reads EPEVTQTPSHQVTQMGQEVILRCVPISNHLYFYWYRQILGQKVEFLVSFYNNEISEKSEIFDDQFSVERPDGSNFTLKIRSTKLEDSAMYFCAFRPSRLAGGKIGELFFGEGSRLTVL.

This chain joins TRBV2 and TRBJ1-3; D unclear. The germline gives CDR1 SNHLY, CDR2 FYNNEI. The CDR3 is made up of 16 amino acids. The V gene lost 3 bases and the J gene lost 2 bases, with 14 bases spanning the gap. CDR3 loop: CASSDEDLPTGNTIYF. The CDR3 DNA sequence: TGTGCCAGCAGTGATGAGGACCTTCCGACTGGAAACACCATATATTTT. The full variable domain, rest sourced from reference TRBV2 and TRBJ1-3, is EPEVTQTPSHQVTQMGQEVILRCVPISNHLYFYWYRQILGQKVEFLVSFYNNEISEKSEIFDDQFSVERPDGSNFTLKIRSTKLEDSAMYFCASSDEDLPTGNTIYFGEGSWLTVV.

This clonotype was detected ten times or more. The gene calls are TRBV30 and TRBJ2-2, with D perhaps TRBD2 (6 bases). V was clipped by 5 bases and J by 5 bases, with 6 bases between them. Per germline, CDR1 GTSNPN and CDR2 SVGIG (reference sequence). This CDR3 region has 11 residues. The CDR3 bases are TGTGCCTGGGGGAGGACCGGGGAGCTGTTTTTT. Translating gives CAWGRTGELFF.

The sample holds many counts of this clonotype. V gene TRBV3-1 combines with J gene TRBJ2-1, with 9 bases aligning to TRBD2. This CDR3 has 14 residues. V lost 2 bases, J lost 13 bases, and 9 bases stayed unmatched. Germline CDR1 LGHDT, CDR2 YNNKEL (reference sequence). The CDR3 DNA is TGTGCCAGCAGCCAACTAGCGGGACTCAACAGACAGTTCTTC. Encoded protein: CASSQLAGLNRQFF.

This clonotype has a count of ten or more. The CDR3 spells CATTSVTGELFF. Written as DNA, the CDR3 is TGTGCCACAACTAGCGTCACCGGGGAGCTGTTTTTT. The chain combines TRBV28 with TRBJ2-2; 7 bases match TRBD2. With V trimmed by 10 bases and J by 4 bases, 3 bases remained unmatched. Germline CDR1 and CDR2: MDHEN and SYDVKM. The CDR3 consists of 12 residues.

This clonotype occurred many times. CDR3 nucleotide sequence: TGTGCCAGTAGTATAGCTGGCGGACGAGTCAATGAGCAGTTCTTC. Its protein product is CASSIAGGRVNEQFF. The J gene is TRBJ2-1, the V gene TRBV19; D call uncertain. The CDR3 has 15 amino acids. The germline CDR1 and CDR2 sequences are LNHDA and SQIVND (reference sequence). V was pared by 1 base and J by 6 bases, with 13 bases between.